This T cell receptor (beta chain) was sequenced in a study of blood T cell repertoires in COVID-19. Study context: Samples representing acute and convalescent COVID-19 were sourced from the United States, Italy and Spain. PBMCs, B-cell-depleted T cells, or T cells were the source of the cDNA or gDNA that made up the material.

Per the authors' pipeline: Scientists estimated how many nucleated cells there were by amplifying reference gene primers. Sequencing used immunoSEQ multiplex PCR; TCRdb keeps in-frame clones, though not all of them. Clone size and V and J calls were adopted from that table, with D and trimming inferred from the DNA. The data contain some 150,000 clones, roughly 87% of them seen just once; the ten biggest clones take up 3.5% to 4%. Looked up from germline, CDR1 is MNHEY and CDR2 is SMNVEV (reference sequence). Trimming at V came to 6 bases and at J to 5 bases, leaving 6 bases not matched to a gene. CDR3 size: 13 residues.

The V gene is TRBV27, the J gene TRBJ2-5, with 7 bases matching TRBD1. Sequenced material: peripheral blood. The origin of this receptor is an older woman who had recovered from COVID-19. The CDR3 coding sequence is TGTGCCAGCAGGAATACAGGGGACGAGACCCAGTACTTC. Its translation is CASRNTGDETQYF.